This TCR beta chain was captured in a study of OX40 agonist ivuxolimab in advanced cancers. At the level of the study: Eligibility admitted prior anti-PD-1, anti-PD-L1 or anti-CTLA-4 therapy; around 41% had some. Of the patients, three showed partial responses, one with hepatocellular carcinoma and two with cutaneous melanoma. Study results and caveats: Both CD4+ and CD8+ T cell populations in blood had undergone clonal expansion by week 6 at 0.1 to 3.0 mg/kg. Among the lowest levels of clonal expansion were found in partial responders at 0.1-3.0 mg/kg.

The method was immunoSEQ multiplex PCR; TCRdb's version includes in-frame clones alone and lacks a portion of them. The table records approximately 50,000 clones, approximately 86% of them present only once. To note about this clone: Its antigen is not known.

CDR3 length equals 14 residues. Germline lookup yields CDR1 SNHLY and CDR2 FYNNEI. V gave up 9 bases and J gave up 5 bases, with 19 bases separating them. V usage is TRBV2 and J usage is TRBJ1-1; TRBD1 is a possible D gene (5 bases). The starting material was CD4+ or CD8+ T cells sorted from blood, obtained in a trial of the OX40 agonist ivuxolimab. This sequence was found in an adult with an advanced solid tumor such as melanoma, head and neck, liver or kidney cancer. The CDR3, as DNA: TGTGCCAGACAAACGGGACTCCAGGGAACTGAAGCTTTCTTT. Translation: CARQTGLQGTEAFF.